This T cell receptor beta chain was sequenced during a study of blood T cell repertoires in COVID-19. Some clones are missing from TCRdb's copy, which holds only in-frame ones; the method was immunoSEQ multiplex PCR. The data contain about 240,000 clones, about four fifths of them singletons. Trimming removed 5 bases at V and 7 bases at J, with 15 bases between. The CDR3 runs 14 residues. Per germline, CDR1 MDHEN and CDR2 SYDVKM. What was sequenced was peripheral blood. This clonotype was sampled from a man aged 30-40 years who had recovered from COVID-19. This chain connects TRBV28 to TRBJ2-1; D gene uncertain. CDR3 region: CASSTNPSRNEQFF. The DNA for the CDR3 is TGTGCCAGCAGTACGAACCCCAGCAGGAATGAGCAGTTCTTC.